Detailed here is one TCR beta chain. Antigen unknown. V gave up 7 bases and J gave up 0 bases, with 9 bases separating them. The CDR3 is made up of 12 amino acids. From germline, CDR1 is SQVTM and CDR2 ANQGSEA. Data came from immunoSEQ multiplex PCR; TCRdb stores just in-frame clones and leaves some out. This table has roughly 120,000 clones, more than 70% appearing once. The source of the sample is a study of T cell responses to AZD1222 COVID-19 vaccine. General study findings and limits: Repertoire samples came only from after the peak T cell response. Spike-specific TCR breadth and depth both grew after two AZD1222 doses.

The receptor's source is an adult who received the AZD1222 COVID-19 vaccine. The sequenced sample was peripheral blood, obtained 28 days after the second AZD1222 dose. V usage is TRBV29-1 and J usage is TRBJ1-1; D not resolved. CDR3: CSATDLNTEAFF. The CDR3, as DNA: TGCAGCGCAACAGACTTGAACACTGAAGCTTTCTTT. The full variable domain, with the rest looked up from reference TRBV29-1 and TRBJ1-1, is SAVISQKPSRDICQRGTSLTIQCQVDSQVTMMFWYRQQPGQSLTLIATANQGSEATYESGFVIDKFPISRPNLTFSTLTVSNMSPEDSSIYLCSATDLNTEAFFGQGTRLTVV.